The 5 T cell receptor beta chains below were found in one sample sequenced in a study of blood T cell repertoires in COVID-19. The table came from immunoSEQ multiplex PCR; TCRdb's copy has only in-frame clones and leaves some out. Of about 70,000 clones detected, around nine tenths appear once; the ten largest clones hold around 20%. Sequenced sample: peripheral blood. These receptors came from a woman of 80 years or more with acute or convalescent COVID-19.

The gene calls are TRBV28 and TRBJ1-3, with a possible D match to TRBD1 (5 bases). Trimming cost V 2 bases and J 2 bases, with 10 bases left between them. CDR1 is MDHEN, CDR2 SYDVKM, per germline. The CDR3 length is 15 residues. The CDR3 coding sequence is TGTGCCAGCAGTTTACGGGGGTCAGCTGGAAACACCATATATTTT. Amino acids: CASSLRGSAGNTIYF.

V and J are TRBV6-5 and TRBJ2-3, with 8 bases aligning to TRBD2. Germline V lookup: CDR1 MNHEY, CDR2 SVGAGI. With V trimmed by 2 bases and J by 2 bases, 3 bases remained unmatched. The CDR3 totals 15 residues. The CDR3 DNA reads TGTGCCAGCAGTTACGGCGGGGGGTCCACAGATACGCAGTATTTT. This sequence encodes CASSYGGGSTDTQYF.

The chain uses TRBV11-2 and TRBJ2-5; D may be TRBD2 (5 bases). Germline V gene sequence: CDR1 SGHAT, CDR2 FQNNGV. Trimming shortened V by 5 bases and J by 4 bases, and 11 bases separated the two germline ends. The CDR3 extends over 13 amino acids. The CDR3 DNA reads as TGTGCCAGCAGCCGTCTGAGGGCAGAGACCCAGTACTTC. Translation gives CASSRLRAETQYF.

This clone came up a few times. The rearrangement links TRBV28 to TRBJ1-4, with 9 positions matching TRBD1. The V segment lost 4 bases and the J segment 5 bases; nucleotides outside the gene matches: 5. Per the germline V gene, CDR1 is MDHEN and CDR2 is SYDVKM. The CDR3 loop spans 15 amino acids. Here the CDR3 reads CASSSPGTGNEKLFF. The DNA for the CDR3 is TGTGCCAGCAGTTCCCCCGGGACAGGGAATGAAAAACTGTTTTTT.

This chain links TRBV10-2 with TRBJ1-1; 8 bases match TRBD1. Germline loops: CDR1 WSHSY, CDR2 SAAADI. The CDR3 covers 13 residues. V lost 6 bases, J lost 2 bases, and 2 bases stayed unmatched. The DNA for the CDR3 is TGCGCCAGCAGGACAGGGGCTAACACTGAAGCTTTCTTT. This sequence encodes CASRTGANTEAFF.